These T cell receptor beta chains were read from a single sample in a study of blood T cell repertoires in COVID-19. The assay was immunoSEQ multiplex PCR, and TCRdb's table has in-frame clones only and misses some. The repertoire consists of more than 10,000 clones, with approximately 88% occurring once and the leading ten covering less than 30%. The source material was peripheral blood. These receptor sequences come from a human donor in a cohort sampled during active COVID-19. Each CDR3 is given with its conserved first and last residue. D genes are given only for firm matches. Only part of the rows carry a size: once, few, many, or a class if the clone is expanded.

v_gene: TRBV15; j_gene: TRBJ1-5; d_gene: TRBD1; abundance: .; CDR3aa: CATSPDRGFQPQHF; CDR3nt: TGTGCCACCAGCCCGGACAGGGGATTTCAGCCCCAGCATTTT
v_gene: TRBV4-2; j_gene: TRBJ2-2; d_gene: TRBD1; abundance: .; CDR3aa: CASSQDPTGQVSGELFF; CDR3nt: TGTGCCAGCAGCCAAGATCCGACAGGGCAAGTTTCAGGGGAGCTGTTTTTT
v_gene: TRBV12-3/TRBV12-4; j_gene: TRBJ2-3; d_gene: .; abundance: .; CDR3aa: CASSLSDTQYF; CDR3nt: TGTGCCAGCAGTTTGAGCGATACGCAGTATTTT
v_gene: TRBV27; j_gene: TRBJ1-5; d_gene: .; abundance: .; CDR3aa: CASRRGGESNQPQHF; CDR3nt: TGTGCCAGCCGCCGCGGGGGCGAAAGCAATCAGCCCCAGCATTTT
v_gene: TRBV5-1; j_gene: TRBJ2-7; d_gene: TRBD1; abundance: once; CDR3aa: CASSLAGWGTGHYEQYF; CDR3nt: TGCGCCAGCAGCTTGGCGGGGTGGGGGACAGGGCACTACGAGCAGTACTTC
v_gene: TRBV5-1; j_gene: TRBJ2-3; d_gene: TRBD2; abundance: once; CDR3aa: CASSLTSGGRTDTQYF; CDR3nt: TGCGCCAGCAGCCTAACTAGCGGGGGTCGGACAGATACGCAGTATTTT
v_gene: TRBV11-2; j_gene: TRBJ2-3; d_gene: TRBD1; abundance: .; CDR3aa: CASSKRQGQSTDTQYF; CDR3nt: TGTGCCAGCAGCAAACGACAGGGCCAGAGCACAGATACGCAGTATTTT
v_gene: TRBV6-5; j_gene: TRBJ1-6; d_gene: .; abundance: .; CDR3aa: CASRRTGTLSSPLHF; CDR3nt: TGTGCCAGCAGGCGAACCGGGACATTAAGTTCACCCCTCCACTTT
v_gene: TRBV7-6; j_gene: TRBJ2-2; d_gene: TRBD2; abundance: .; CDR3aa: CASSLGARGAGELFF; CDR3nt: TGTGCCAGCAGCTTAGGGGCCCGGGGGGCCGGGGAGCTGTTTTTT
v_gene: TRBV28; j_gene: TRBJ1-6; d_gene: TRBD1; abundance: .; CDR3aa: CASRTGKEGYNSPLHF; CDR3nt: TGTGCCAGCAGGACAGGGAAGGAGGGTTATAATTCACCCCTCCACTTT
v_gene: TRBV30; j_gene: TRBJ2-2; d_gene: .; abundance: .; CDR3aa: CAWMQDRGKYTGELFF; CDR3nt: TGTGCCTGGATGCAGGACAGAGGGAAGTACACCGGGGAGCTGTTTTTT
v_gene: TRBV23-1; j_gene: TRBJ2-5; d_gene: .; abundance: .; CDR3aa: CASSQSYDKPFQETQYF; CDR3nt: TGCGCCAGCAGTCAATCATATGACAAGCCGTTCCAAGAGACCCAGTACTTC
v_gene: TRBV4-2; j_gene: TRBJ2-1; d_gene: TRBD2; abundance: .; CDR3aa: CASSQDWASGGLSSYNEQFF; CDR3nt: TGTGCCAGCAGCCAAGATTGGGCTAGCGGGGGGCTTAGCTCCTACAATGAGCAGTTCTTC
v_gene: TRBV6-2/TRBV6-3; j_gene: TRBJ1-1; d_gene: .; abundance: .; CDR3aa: CASSYFGSEAFF; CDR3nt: TGTGCCAGCAGTTACTTCGGGAGTGAAGCTTTCTTT
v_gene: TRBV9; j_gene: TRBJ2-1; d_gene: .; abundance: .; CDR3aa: CASSVATPHEQFF; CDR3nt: TGTGCCAGCAGCGTAGCTACCCCCCATGAGCAGTTCTTC
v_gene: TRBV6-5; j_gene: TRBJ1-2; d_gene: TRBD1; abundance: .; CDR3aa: CASILKQGVGYTF; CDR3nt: TGTGCCAGCATCCTAAAACAGGGGGTTGGCTACACCTTC
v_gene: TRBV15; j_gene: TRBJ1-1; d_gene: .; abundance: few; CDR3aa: CATSGGGTLFEAFF; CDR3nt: TGTGCCACCAGCGGAGGGGGGACACTTTTTGAAGCTTTCTTT
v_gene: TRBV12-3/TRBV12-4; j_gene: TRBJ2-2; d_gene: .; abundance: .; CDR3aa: CASTLYIGELFF; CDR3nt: TGTGCCAGCACCCTCTATATCGGGGAGCTGTTTTTT